This TCR beta chain emerged from a study of blood T cell repertoires in COVID-19. Overall study context: Donors in the United States, Italy and Spain gave samples during acute or convalescent COVID-19.

Germline loops: CDR1 SGDLS, CDR2 YYNGEE. The ends lost 4 bases at V and 3 bases at J; junction bases unmatched: 9. This CDR3 comprises 17 residues. Measured with immunoSEQ multiplex PCR; TCRdb has only the in-frame clones, and not every one. Altogether over 400,000 clones are present, 75% to 90% being singletons, with the ten largest covering 6.5% to 9.5%. The clonotype originates from a woman aged 55-69 years who had recovered from COVID-19. Sequencing was done on a sample of PBMCs or T cells enriched from blood (not recorded which). The V gene is TRBV9, the J gene TRBJ2-3; TRBD2 aligns across 12 bases. CDR3: CASSLNPGTSGTDTQYF. CDR3 bases: TGTGCCAGCAGCCTAAACCCCGGGACTAGCGGGACAGATACGCAGTATTTT.